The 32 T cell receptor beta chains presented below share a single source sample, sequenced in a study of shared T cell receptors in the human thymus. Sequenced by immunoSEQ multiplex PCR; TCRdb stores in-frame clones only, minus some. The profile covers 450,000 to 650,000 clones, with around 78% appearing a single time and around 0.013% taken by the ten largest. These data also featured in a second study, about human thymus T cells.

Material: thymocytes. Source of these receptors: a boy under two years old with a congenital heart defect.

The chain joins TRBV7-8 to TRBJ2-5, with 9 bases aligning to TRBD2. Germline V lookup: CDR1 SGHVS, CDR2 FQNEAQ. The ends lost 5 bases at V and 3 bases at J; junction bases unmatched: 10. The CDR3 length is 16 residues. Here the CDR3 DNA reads TGTGCCAGCAGCACTCAGACTAGCGGACAGAAAGAGACCCAGTACTTC. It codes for CASSTQTSGQKETQYF.

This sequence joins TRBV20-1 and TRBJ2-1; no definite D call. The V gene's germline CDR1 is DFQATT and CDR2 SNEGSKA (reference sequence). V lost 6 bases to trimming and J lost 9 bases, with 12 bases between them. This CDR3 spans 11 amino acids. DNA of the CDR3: TGCAGTGCAATCCCGTCGGGTGAGCAGTTCTTC. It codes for CSAIPSGEQFF.

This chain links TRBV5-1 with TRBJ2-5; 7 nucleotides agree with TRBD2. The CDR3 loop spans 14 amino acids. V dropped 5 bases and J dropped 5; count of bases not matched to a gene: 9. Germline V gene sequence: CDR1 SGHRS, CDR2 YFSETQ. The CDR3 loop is CASRGSGGVETQYF. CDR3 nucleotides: TGCGCCAGCAGGGGCTCGGGGGGAGTGGAGACCCAGTACTTC.

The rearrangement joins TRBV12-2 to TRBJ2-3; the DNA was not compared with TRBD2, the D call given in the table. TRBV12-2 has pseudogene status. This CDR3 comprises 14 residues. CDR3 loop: CASRLAGGSDTQYF. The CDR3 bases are TGTGCAAGTCGCTTAGCGGGGGGTTCAGATACGCAGTATTTT.

This CDR3 is CASTEGTEAFF. The CDR3, as DNA: TGTGCCAGCACCGAGGGCACTGAAGCTTTCTTT. V and J are TRBV7-2 and TRBJ1-1; no definite D call. Germline CDR1 is SGHTA and CDR2 is FQGNSA. V was trimmed by 7 bases and J by 4 bases, leaving 7 bases between them. There are 11 residues in the CDR3.

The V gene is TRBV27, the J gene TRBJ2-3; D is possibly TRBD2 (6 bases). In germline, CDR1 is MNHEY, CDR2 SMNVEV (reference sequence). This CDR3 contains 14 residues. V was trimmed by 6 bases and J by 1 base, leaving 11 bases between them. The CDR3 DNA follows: TGTGCCAGCAGGGCGTGGGAGGGCACAGATACGCAGTATTTT. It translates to CASRAWEGTDTQYF.

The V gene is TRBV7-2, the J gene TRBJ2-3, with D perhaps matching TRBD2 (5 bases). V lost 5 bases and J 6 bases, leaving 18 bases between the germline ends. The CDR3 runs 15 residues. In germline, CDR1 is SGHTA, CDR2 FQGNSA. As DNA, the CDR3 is TGTGCCAGCAGCCCTAGGGTAGCGTCCCGGGATACGCAGTATTTT. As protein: CASSPRVASRDTQYF. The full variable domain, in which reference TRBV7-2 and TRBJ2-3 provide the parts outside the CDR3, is GAGVSQSPSNKVTEKGKDVELRCDPISGHTALYWYRQSLGQGLEFLIYFQGNSAPDKSGLPSDRFSAERTGGSVSTLTIQRTQQEDSAVYLCASSPRVASRDTQYFGPGTRLTVL.

The CDR3 nucleotides read TGTGCCAGCAGCCAGGACAGGACCTACGAGCAGTACTTC. Its protein is CASSQDRTYEQYF. This chain uses TRBV7-3 with TRBJ2-7, with 7 bases aligning to TRBD1. V dropped 5 bases and J dropped 2; count of bases not matched to a gene: 3. Germline V gives CDR1 SGHTA, CDR2 FQGTGA. The CDR3 sequence is 13 residues long.

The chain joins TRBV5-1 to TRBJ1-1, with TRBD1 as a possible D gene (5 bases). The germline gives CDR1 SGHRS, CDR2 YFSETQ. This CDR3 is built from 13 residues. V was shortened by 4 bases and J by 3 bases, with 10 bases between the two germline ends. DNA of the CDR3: TGCGCCAGCAGCCTTCTGGGGCACACTGAAGCTTTCTTT. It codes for CASSLLGHTEAFF.

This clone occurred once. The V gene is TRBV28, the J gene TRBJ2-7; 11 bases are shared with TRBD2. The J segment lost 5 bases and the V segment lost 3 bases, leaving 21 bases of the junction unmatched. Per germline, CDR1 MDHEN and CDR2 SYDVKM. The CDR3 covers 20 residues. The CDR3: CASSLFTISGRVVFSDEQYF. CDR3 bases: TGTGCCAGCAGTTTGTTTACCATTAGCGGGAGGGTGGTCTTTAGTGACGAGCAGTACTTC.

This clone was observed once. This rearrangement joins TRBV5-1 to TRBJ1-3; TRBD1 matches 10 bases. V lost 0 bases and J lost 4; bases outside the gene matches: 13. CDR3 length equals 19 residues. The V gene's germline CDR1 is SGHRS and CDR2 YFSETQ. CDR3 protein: CASSLGPNPGTGVGNTIYF. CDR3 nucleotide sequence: TGCGCCAGCAGCTTGGGCCCAAACCCCGGGACAGGGGTCGGAAACACCATATATTTT. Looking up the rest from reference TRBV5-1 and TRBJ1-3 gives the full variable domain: KAGVTQTPRYLIKTRGQQVTLSCSPISGHRSVSWYQQTPGQGLQFLFEYFSETQRNKGNFPGRFSGRQFSNSRSEMNVSTLELGDSALYLCASSLGPNPGTGVGNTIYFGEGSWLTVV.

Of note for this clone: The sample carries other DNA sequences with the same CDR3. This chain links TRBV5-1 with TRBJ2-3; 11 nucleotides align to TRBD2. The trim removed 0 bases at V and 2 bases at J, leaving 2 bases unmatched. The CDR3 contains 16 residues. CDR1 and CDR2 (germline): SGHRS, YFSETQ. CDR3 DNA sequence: TGCGCCAGCAGCTTGGGACTAGCGGGAACCACAGATACGCAGTATTTT. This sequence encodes CASSLGLAGTTDTQYF.

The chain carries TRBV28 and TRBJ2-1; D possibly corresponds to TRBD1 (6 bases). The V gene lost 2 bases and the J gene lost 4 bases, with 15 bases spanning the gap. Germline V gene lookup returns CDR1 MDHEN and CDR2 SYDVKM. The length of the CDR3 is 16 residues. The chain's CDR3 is CASSLTPQGTYNEQFF. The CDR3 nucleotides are TGTGCCAGCAGTTTAACCCCACAGGGAACTTACAATGAGCAGTTCTTC.

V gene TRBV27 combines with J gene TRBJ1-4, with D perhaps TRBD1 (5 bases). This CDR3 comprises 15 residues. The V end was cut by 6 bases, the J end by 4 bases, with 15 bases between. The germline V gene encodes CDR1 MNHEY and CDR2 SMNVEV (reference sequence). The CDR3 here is CASRAGPYLNEKLFF. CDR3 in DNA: TGTGCCAGCAGAGCAGGGCCTTACCTTAATGAAAAACTGTTTTTT. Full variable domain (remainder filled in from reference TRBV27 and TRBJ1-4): EAQVTQNPRYLITVTGKKLTVTCSQNMNHEYMSWYRQDPGLGLRQIYYSMNVEVTDKGDVPEGYKVSRKEKRNFPLILESPSPNQTSLYFCASRAGPYLNEKLFFGSGTQLSVL.

This chain's CDR3 is CATSRERHFTYEQYF. The CDR3 bases are TGTGCCACCAGCAGAGAGCGGCACTTTACCTACGAGCAGTACTTC. J is TRBJ2-7 and V is TRBV15; no reliable D call. V lost 0 bases and J lost 2, with 11 bases in between. The CDR3 has 15 residues. The germline V gene has CDR1 LNHNV and CDR2 YYDKDF (reference sequence).

CDR3 loop: CASSSTGTSGRKYIQYF. The CDR3 bases are TGTGCCAGCAGCTCTACCGGGACTAGCGGGAGGAAATACATTCAGTACTTC. This chain uses TRBV13 with TRBJ2-4, with 15 bases matching TRBD2. The ends lost 4 bases at V and 8 bases at J; junction bases unmatched: 9. The germline V gene has CDR1 PRHDT and CDR2 FYEKMQ (reference sequence). CDR3 length: 17 amino acids. Variable domain in full (rest from reference TRBV13 and TRBJ2-4): AAGVIQSPRHLIKEKRETATLKCYPIPRHDTVYWYQQGPGQDPQFLISFYEKMQSDKGSIPDRFSAQQFSDYHSELNMSSLELGDSALYFCASSSTGTSGRKYIQYFGAGTRLSVL.

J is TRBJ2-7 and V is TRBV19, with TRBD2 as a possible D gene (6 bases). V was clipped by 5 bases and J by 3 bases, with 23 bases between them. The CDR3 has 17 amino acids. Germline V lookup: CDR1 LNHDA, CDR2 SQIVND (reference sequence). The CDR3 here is CASSPPWRASADYEQYF. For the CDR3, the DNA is TGTGCCAGTAGTCCCCCCTGGAGGGCTAGCGCTGACTACGAGCAGTACTTC.

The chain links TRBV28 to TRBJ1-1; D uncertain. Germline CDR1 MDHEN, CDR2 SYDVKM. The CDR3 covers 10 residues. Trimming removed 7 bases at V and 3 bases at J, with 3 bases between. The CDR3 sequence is CASIDTEAFF. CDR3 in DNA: TGTGCCAGCATCGACACTGAAGCTTTCTTT.

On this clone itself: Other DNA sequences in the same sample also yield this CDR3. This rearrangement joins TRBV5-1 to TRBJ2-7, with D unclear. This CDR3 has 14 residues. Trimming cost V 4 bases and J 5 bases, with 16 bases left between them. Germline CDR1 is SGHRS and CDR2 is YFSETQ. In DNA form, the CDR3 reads TGCGCCAGCAGCCCAACCCGAGAGCCCCACGAGCAGTACTTC. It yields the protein CASSPTREPHEQYF.

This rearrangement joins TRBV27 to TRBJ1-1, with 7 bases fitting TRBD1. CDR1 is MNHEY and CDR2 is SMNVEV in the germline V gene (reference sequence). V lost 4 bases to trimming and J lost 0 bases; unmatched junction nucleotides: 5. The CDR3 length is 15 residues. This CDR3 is CASSCHRGLNTEAFF. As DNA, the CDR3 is TGTGCCAGCAGTTGCCACAGGGGATTGAACACTGAAGCTTTCTTT.

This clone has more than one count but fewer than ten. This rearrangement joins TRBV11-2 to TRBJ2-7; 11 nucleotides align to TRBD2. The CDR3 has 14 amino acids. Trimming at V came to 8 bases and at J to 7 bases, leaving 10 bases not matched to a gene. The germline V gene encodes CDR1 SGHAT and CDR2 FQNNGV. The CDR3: CASRLLAGVGEQYF. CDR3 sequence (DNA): TGTGCCAGCCGATTACTAGCGGGAGTGGGGGAGCAGTACTTC.

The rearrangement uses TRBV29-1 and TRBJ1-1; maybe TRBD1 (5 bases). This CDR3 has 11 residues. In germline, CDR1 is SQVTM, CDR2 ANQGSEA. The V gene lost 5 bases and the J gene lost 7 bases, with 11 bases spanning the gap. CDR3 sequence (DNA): TGCAGCGTTAGCGGGGCCCATGAAGCTTTCTTT. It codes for CSVSGAHEAFF.

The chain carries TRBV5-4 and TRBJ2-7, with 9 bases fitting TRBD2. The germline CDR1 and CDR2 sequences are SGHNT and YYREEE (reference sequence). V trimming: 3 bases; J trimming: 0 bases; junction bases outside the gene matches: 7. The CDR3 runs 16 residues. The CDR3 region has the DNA TGTGCCAGCAGCTCGAGACTAGCGGCAAACTCCTACGAGCAGTACTTC. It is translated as CASSSRLAANSYEQYF.

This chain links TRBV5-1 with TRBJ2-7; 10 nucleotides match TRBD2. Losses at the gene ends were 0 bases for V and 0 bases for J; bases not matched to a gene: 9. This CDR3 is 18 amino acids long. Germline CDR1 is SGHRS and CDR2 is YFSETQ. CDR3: CASSLGGSGRINSYEQYF. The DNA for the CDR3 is TGCGCCAGCAGCTTGGGGGGTAGCGGGAGGATTAACTCCTACGAGCAGTACTTC.

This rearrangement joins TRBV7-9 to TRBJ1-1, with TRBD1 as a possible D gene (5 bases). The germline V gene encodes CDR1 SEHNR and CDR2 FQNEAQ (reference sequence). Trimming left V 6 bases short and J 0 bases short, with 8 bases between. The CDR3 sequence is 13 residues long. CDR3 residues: CASSRGLNTEAFF. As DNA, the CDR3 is TGTGCCAGCAGTCGGGGGTTGAACACTGAAGCTTTCTTT. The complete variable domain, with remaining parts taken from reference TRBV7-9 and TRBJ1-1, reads DTGVSQNPRHKITKRGQNVTFRCDPISEHNRLYWYRQTLGQGPEFLTYFQNEAQLEKSRLLSDRFSAERPKGSFSTLEIQRTEQGDSAMYLCASSRGLNTEAFFGQGTRLTVV.

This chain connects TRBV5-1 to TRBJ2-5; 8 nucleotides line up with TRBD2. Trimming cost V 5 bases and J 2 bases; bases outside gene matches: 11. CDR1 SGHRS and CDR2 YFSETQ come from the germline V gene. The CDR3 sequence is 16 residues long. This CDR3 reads CASRSSGSVSQETQYF. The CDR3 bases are TGCGCCAGCAGATCAAGCGGGAGTGTATCGCAAGAGACCCAGTACTTC.

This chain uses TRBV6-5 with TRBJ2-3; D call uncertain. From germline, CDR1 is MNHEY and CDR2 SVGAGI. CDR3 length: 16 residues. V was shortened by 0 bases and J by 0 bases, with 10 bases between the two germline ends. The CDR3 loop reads CASSYSERSSTDTQYF. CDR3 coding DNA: TGTGCCAGCAGTTACTCAGAGCGTTCTAGCACAGATACGCAGTATTTT.

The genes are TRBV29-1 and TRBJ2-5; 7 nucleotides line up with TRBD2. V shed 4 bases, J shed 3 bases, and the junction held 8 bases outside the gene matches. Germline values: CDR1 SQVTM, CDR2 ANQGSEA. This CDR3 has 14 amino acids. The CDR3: CSVAVGGREETQYF. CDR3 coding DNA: TGCAGCGTTGCTGTGGGAGGGCGAGAAGAGACCCAGTACTTC.

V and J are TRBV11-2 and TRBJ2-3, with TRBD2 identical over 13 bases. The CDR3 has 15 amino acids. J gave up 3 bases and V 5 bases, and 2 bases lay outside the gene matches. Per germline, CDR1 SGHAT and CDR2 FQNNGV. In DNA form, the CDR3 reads TGTGCCAGCAGCCCGACTAGCGGGAGGACAGATACGCAGTATTTT. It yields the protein CASSPTSGRTDTQYF.

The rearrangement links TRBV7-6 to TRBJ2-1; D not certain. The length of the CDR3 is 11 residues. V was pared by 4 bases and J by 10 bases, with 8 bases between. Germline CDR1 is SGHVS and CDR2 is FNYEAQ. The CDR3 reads CASSYTAEQFF. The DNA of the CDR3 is TGTGCCAGCAGCTATACCGCGGAGCAGTTCTTC. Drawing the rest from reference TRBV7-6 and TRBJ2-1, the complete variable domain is GAGVSQSPRYKVTKRGQDVALRCDPISGHVSLYWYRQALGQGPEFLTYFNYEAQQDKSGLPNDRFSAERPEGSISTLTIQRTEQRDSAMYRCASSYTAEQFFGPGTRLTVL.

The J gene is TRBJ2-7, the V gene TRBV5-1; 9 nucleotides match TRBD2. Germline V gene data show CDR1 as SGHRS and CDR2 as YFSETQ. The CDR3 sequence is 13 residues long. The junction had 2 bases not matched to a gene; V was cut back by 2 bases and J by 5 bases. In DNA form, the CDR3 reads TGCGCCAGCAGCTTTAGCGGGAGAAACGAGCAGTACTTC. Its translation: CASSFSGRNEQYF.

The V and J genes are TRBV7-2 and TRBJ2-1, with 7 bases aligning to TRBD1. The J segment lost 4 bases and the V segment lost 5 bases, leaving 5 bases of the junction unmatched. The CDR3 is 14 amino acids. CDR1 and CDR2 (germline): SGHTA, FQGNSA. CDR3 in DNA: TGTGCCAGCAGCATTACAGGGGTATACAATGAGCAGTTCTTC. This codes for CASSITGVYNEQFF.